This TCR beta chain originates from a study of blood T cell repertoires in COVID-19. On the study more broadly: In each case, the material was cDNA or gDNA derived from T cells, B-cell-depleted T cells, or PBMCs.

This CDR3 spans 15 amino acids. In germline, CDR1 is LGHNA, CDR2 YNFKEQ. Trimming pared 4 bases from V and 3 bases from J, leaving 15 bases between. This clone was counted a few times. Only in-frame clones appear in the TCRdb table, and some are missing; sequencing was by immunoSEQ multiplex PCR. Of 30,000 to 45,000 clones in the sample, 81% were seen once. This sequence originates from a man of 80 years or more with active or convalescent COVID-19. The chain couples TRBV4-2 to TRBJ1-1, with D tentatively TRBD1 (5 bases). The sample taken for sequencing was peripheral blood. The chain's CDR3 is CASSLGLRVDTEAFF. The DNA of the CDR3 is TGTGCCAGCAGCCTGGGACTCCGAGTCGACACTGAAGCTTTCTTT.